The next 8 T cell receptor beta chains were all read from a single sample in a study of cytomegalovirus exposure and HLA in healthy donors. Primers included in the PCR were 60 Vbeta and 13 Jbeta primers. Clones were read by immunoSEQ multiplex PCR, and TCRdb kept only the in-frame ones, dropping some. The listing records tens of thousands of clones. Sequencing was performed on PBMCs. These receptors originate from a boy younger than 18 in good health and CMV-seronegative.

CDR3 loop: CASSVEPTDTQYF. In nucleotides, the CDR3 is TGTGCCAGCAGCGTAGAGCCCACAGATACGCAGTATTTT. This chain joins TRBV9 and TRBJ2-3; D unclear. Trimming took off 0 bases at V and 2 bases at J, with 4 bases between the two ends. CDR3 length equals 13 residues. The germline V gene has CDR1 SGDLS and CDR2 YYNGEE.

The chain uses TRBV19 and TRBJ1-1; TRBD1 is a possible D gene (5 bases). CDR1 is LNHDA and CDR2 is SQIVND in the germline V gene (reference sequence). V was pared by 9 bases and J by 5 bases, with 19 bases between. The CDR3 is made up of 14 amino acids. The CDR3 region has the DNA TGTGCCAGCTACGCGCCTGGGGGGAGGACTGAAGCTTTCTTT. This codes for CASYAPGGRTEAFF. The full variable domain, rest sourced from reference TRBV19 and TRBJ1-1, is DGGITQSPKYLFRKEGQNVTLSCEQNLNHDAMYWYRQDPGQGLRLIYYSQIVNDFQKGDIAEGYSVSREKKESFPLTVTSAQKNPTAFYLCASYAPGGRTEAFFGQGTRLTVV.

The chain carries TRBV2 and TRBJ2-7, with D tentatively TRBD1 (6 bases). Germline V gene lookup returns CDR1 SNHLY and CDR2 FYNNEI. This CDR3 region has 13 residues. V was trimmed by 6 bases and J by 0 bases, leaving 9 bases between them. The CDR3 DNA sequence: TGTGCCAGCAGAACAGGGTACTCCTACGAGCAGTACTTC. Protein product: CASRTGYSYEQYF.

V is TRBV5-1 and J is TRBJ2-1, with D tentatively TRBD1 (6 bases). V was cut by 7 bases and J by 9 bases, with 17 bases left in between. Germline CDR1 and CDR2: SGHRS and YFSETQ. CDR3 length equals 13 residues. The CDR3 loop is CASQRQVETEQFF. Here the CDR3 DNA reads TGCGCCAGCCAGAGACAGGTAGAGACTGAGCAGTTCTTC.

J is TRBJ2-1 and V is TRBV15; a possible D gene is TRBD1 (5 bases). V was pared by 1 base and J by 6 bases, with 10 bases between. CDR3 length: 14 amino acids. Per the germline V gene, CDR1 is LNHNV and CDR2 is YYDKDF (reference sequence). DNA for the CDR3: TGTGCCACCAGCAGAGCTGGGGCCCCCAATGAGCAGTTCTTC. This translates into CATSRAGAPNEQFF.

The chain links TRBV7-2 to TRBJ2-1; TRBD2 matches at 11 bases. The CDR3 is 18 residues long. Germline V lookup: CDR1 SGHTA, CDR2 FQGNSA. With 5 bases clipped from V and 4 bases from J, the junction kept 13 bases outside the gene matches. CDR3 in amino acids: CASSIRSSRLAGYNEQFF. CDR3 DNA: TGTGCCAGCAGCATCCGCTCATCCCGACTAGCGGGATACAATGAGCAGTTCTTC. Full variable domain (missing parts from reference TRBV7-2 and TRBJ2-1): GAGVSQSPSNKVTEKGKDVELRCDPISGHTALYWYRQSLGQGLEFLIYFQGNSAPDKSGLPSDRFSAERTGGSVSTLTIQRTQQEDSAVYLCASSIRSSRLAGYNEQFFGPGTRLTVL.

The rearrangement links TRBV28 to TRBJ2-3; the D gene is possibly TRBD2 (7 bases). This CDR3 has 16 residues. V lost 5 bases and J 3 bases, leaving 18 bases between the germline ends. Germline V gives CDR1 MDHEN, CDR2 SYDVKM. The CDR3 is CASSLGGAGGTDTQYF. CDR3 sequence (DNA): TGTGCCAGCAGTCTAGGGGGGGCCGGAGGAACAGATACGCAGTATTTT.

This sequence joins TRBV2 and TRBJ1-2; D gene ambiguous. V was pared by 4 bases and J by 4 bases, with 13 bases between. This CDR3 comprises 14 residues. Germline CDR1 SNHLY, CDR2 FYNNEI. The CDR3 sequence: CASSGVRERYGYTF. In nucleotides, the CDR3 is TGTGCCAGCAGTGGGGTACGGGAGCGCTATGGCTACACCTTC. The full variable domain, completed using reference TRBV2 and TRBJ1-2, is EPEVTQTPSHQVTQMGQEVILRCVPISNHLYFYWYRQILGQKVEFLVSFYNNEISEKSEIFDDQFSVERPDGSNFTLKIRSTKLEDSAMYFCASSGVRERYGYTFGSGTRLTVV.